The 20 T cell receptor beta chains given below trace back to one sample, sequenced in a study of response to subunit inactivated influenza vaccine (dated by TCRdb to the late 2010s). The method was RT-PCR. The listed sequencing device is Illumina HiSeq 2500. TCRdb applied fastp at Q25 and MiXCR to the public reads, then kept only in-frame beta chains. Rows are combined by CDR3 protein, so each entry shows the most common genes and DNA. This sample is represented by around 570,000 distinct CDR3 sequences; approximately 7.1% of them were singletons. The ten largest account for under 15% of the sample. The sample here was PBMCs from blood, taken 23 months after vaccination. The receptors were sampled from a man aged 50 to 75 who received an inactivated influenza vaccine. Donor details come from another sample of the same person, matched by shared clones.

This clonotype has a handful of counts. V and J are TRBV5-4 and TRBJ2-7, with unresolved D. Germline assignment: CDR1 SGHNT and CDR2 YYREEE (reference sequence). The CDR3 length is 11 residues. V was clipped by 2 bases and J by 6 bases, with 6 bases between them. CDR3: CASSFRREQYF. In DNA, the CDR3 is TGTGCCAGCAGCTTCCGGCGCGAGCAGTACTTC.

This clonotype was found a few times. This rearrangement joins TRBV28 to TRBJ2-3; 10 positions match TRBD2. CDR3 size: 20 residues. J was trimmed by 0 bases and V by 5 bases; bases with no gene match: 17. Germline-derived CDR1 and CDR2 are MDHEN and SYDVKM. The CDR3 coding sequence is TGTGCCAGCAGTCAATCCGGGCTAGCGGGAGTGGGTTCTAGCACAGATACGCAGTATTTT. Translation: CASSQSGLAGVGSSTDTQYF.

The sample holds many counts of this clonotype. This chain uses TRBV4-3 with TRBJ2-1; TRBD2 agrees at 7 bases. CDR1 and CDR2 (germline): LGHNA, YSLEER. The CDR3 sequence is 16 residues long. J lost 2 bases, V lost 6 bases, and 10 bases had no gene match. The CDR3 coding sequence is TGCGCCAGCAGTCTCGGGGGAGCGGGGACCTACAATGAGCAGTTCTTC. This encodes CASSLGGAGTYNEQFF.

This clonotype has ten or more counts. The chain has TRBV15 and TRBJ2-3; the D gene is possibly TRBD1 (6 bases). Germline V gene data show CDR1 as LNHNV and CDR2 as YYDKDF (reference sequence). The CDR3 extends over 14 amino acids. V was trimmed by 1 base and J by 1 base, leaving 6 bases between them. Here the CDR3 DNA reads TGTGCCACCAGCAGAGGGACAGGCACAGATACGCAGTATTTT. This gives the protein CATSRGTGTDTQYF. Drawing the rest from reference TRBV15 and TRBJ2-3, the complete variable domain is DAMVIQNPRYQVTQFGKPVTLSCSQTLNHNVMYWYQQKSSQAPKLLFHYYDKDFNNEADTPDNFQSRRPNTSFCFLDIRSPGLGDTAMYLCATSRGTGTDTQYFGPGTRLTVL.

This clonotype was picked up one time. A much larger clone differs from this one at a single base, so this may be a read error. V usage is TRBV7-2 and J usage is TRBJ2-4; perhaps TRBD2 as D (7 bases). This CDR3 is 15 amino acids long. With 0 bases removed from V and 8 bases from J, the gap between germline ends came to 14 bases. Germline V gene lookup returns CDR1 SGHTA and CDR2 FQGNSA. The CDR3 protein is CASSLAGGPEDIQYF. In nucleotides, the CDR3 is TGTGCCAGCAGCTTAGCGGGGGGGCCAGAAGACATTCAGTACTTC. Based on the CDR3 plus reference TRBV7-2 and TRBJ2-4, the full variable domain is GAGVSQSPSNKVTEKGKDVELRCDPISGHTALYWYRQSLGQGLEFLIYFQGNSAPDKSGLPSDRFSAERTGGSVSTLTIQRTQQEDSAVYLCASSLAGGPEDIQYFGAGTRLSVL.

J is TRBJ2-7 and V is TRBV5-6, with a possible D match to TRBD1 (5 bases). This CDR3 spans 14 amino acids. The germline V and J ends were trimmed by 4 bases and 3 bases, with 14 bases remaining between them. The germline CDR1 and CDR2 sequences are SGHDT and YYEEEE. CDR3 residues: CASSGIRGNYEQYF. The CDR3 coding sequence is TGTGCCAGCAGCGGTATTAGGGGCAACTACGAGCAGTACTTC.

At least ten counts were recorded for this clonotype. A read error may be the cause here, since a much bigger clone is one base away. This chain joins TRBV27 and TRBJ2-1; D uncertain. The CDR3 is 11 residues long. Germline values: CDR1 MNHEY, CDR2 SMNVEV (reference sequence). The CDR3 sequence is CASGFGNEQFF. CDR3 DNA: TGTGCCAGCGGTTTCGGCAATGAGCAGTTCTTC.

The V call is TRBV27, the J call TRBJ2-7, with D perhaps matching TRBD2 (6 bases). CDR1 is MNHEY and CDR2 is SMNVEV in the germline V gene (reference sequence). This CDR3 is built from 16 residues. Trimming cost V 5 bases and J 5 bases, with 22 bases left between them. DNA for the CDR3: TGTGCCAGCAGTCCCATGCGGGCGGGAAGGCGCCACGAGCAGTACTTC. Protein sequence: CASSPMRAGRRHEQYF.

The chain combines TRBV14 with TRBJ1-6, with unresolved D. CDR1 and CDR2 from the germline V gene are SGHDN and FVKESK. There are 12 residues in the CDR3. V dropped 6 bases and J dropped 10 bases, with 10 bases sitting between them. The CDR3 loop is CASSRTDSPLHF. The CDR3 DNA reads TGTGCCAGCAGTCGGACCGACTCACCCCTCCACTTT.

This clonotype was observed at least ten times. The gene calls are TRBV5-1 and TRBJ2-7; the match to TRBD1 covers 8 bases. This CDR3 contains 14 residues. The V gene's germline CDR1 is SGHRS and CDR2 YFSETQ. With V trimmed by 5 bases and J by 5 bases, 9 bases remained unmatched. The CDR3: CASRSQGALDEQYF. CDR3 bases: TGCGCCAGCAGGAGTCAGGGGGCTCTGGACGAGCAGTACTTC. Based on the CDR3 plus reference TRBV5-1 and TRBJ2-7, the full variable domain is KAGVTQTPRYLIKTRGQQVTLSCSPISGHRSVSWYQQTPGQGLQFLFEYFSETQRNKGNFPGRFSGRQFSNSRSEMNVSTLELGDSALYLCASRSQGALDEQYFGPGTRLTVT.

This clonotype was found a few times. This chain uses TRBV20-1 with TRBJ2-7; 12 positions match TRBD2. Trimming cost V 4 bases and J 3 bases; bases outside gene matches: 13. This CDR3 spans 17 amino acids. Germline loops: CDR1 DFQATT, CDR2 SNEGSKA (reference sequence). CDR3 nucleotides: TGCAGTGCTACTCCAGGACTAGCGGGAAAACTACTCTACGAGCAGTACTTC. This translates into CSATPGLAGKLLYEQYF.

The chain joins TRBV29-1 to TRBJ1-2; 8 bases are a match to TRBD1. Germline CDR1 reads SQVTM; CDR2 reads ANQGSEA. Trimming cost V 7 bases and J 8 bases; bases outside gene matches: 6. This CDR3 spans 11 amino acids. Written as DNA, the CDR3 is TGCAGCGCCGGACAGGGTGAGGGCTACACCTTC. It codes for CSAGQGEGYTF.

In its sample, this clonotype was seen many times. This chain uses TRBV7-2 with TRBJ2-1; 10 nucleotides align to TRBD2. The CDR3 is made up of 15 amino acids. Germline V gene lookup returns CDR1 SGHTA and CDR2 FQGNSA. V shed 6 bases, J shed 0 bases, and the junction held 2 bases outside the gene matches. Here the CDR3 DNA reads TGTGCCAGCAGTACTAGCGGGAACTCCTACAATGAGCAGTTCTTC. Translation: CASSTSGNSYNEQFF.

In its sample, this clonotype was seen a few times. As DNA, the CDR3 is TGTGCCAGCAGCCCGCCGGGACTAGCGGGGGCCTACAATGAGCAGTTCTTC. Amino acid sequence: CASSPPGLAGAYNEQFF. The rearrangement links TRBV11-1 to TRBJ2-1; TRBD2 matches at 14 bases. The CDR3 spans 17 residues. The V gene's germline CDR1 is SGHAT and CDR2 FQDESV (reference sequence). After removal of 5 bases from V and 2 bases from J, the junction contained 5 bases not matched to a gene.

The J gene is TRBJ2-1, the V gene TRBV5-1; 8 bases fit TRBD2. This CDR3 region has 16 residues. V lost 3 bases and J lost 1; bases outside the gene matches: 6. CDR1 is SGHRS, CDR2 YFSETQ, per germline. CDR3 sequence reads: CASSYSGGPSYNEQFF. Written as DNA, the CDR3 is TGCGCCAGCAGCTACAGCGGGGGCCCGTCCTACAATGAGCAGTTCTTC.

The chain is built from TRBV4-3 and TRBJ2-2; tentative D call: TRBD2 (5 bases). V lost 4 bases to trimming and J lost 5 bases, with 14 bases between them. The CDR3 loop spans 15 amino acids. CDR1 and CDR2 (germline): LGHNA, YSLEER. This CDR3 reads CASSPQTIKTGELFF. DNA for the CDR3: TGCGCCAGCAGCCCCCAGACTATTAAGACCGGGGAGCTGTTTTTT.

The sample holds many counts of this clonotype. The V and J genes are TRBV6-2 or TRBV6-3 and TRBJ2-1; D is undetermined. CDR3 length: 16 residues. V was pared by 5 bases and J by 8 bases, with 22 bases between. Germline loops: CDR1 MNHEY, CDR2 SVGEGT. CDR3 loop: CASSRRLDFTYDEQFF. CDR3 in DNA: TGTGCCAGCAGTAGGCGACTGGATTTTACGTATGATGAGCAGTTCTTC.

As concerns this clonotype: It may be a read error: a sequence one base away is much more abundant. The genes are TRBV6-1 and TRBJ2-7; 8 bases align to TRBD1. The V gene's germline CDR1 is MNHNS and CDR2 SASEGT. The ends lost 5 bases at V and 4 bases at J; junction bases unmatched: 10. CDR3 length equals 15 residues. CDR3 bases: TGTGCCAGCAGTACGAGACAGGGGAAGCTTTACGAGCAGTACTTC. It encodes CASSTRQGKLYEQYF.

This clonotype was observed at least ten times. The rearrangement links TRBV5-1 to TRBJ1-2; D might be TRBD1 (6 bases). The germline gives CDR1 SGHRS, CDR2 YFSETQ. Trimming took 0 bases from V and 6 from J, leaving 15 bases between them. The CDR3 extends over 15 amino acids. This CDR3 is CASSLEQGVNDGYTF. The CDR3 coding sequence is TGCGCCAGCAGCTTGGAACAGGGTGTCAATGATGGCTACACCTTC.

This clonotype was counted at least ten times. The chain couples TRBV16 to TRBJ2-1; no reliable D call. The CDR3 runs 15 residues. In germline, CDR1 is KGHSY, CDR2 FQNENV. Trimming shortened V by 3 bases and J by 3 bases, and 12 bases separated the two germline ends. CDR3 coding DNA: TGTGCCAGCAGCCAGATCGGCCCTAACTACAATGAGCAGTTCTTC. Residues: CASSQIGPNYNEQFF.